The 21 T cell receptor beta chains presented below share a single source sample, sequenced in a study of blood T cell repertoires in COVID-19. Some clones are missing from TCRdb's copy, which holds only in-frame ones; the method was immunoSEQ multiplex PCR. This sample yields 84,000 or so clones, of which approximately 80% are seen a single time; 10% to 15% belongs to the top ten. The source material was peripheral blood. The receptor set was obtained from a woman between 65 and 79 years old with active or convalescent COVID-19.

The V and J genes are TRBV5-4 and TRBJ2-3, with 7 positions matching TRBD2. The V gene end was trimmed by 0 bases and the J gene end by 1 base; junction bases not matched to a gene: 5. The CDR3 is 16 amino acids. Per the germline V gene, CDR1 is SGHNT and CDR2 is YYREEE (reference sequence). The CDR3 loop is CASSLVGGERTDTQYF. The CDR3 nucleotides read TGTGCCAGCAGCTTGGTTGGGGGGGAACGCACAGATACGCAGTATTTT.

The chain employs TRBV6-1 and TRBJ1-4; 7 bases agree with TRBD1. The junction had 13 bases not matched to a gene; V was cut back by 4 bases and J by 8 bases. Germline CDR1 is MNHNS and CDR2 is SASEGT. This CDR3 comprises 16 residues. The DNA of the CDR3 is TGTGCCAGCAGTGTATCCAGGGACAGCCCTAGGGAAAAACTGTTTTTT. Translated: CASSVSRDSPREKLFF.

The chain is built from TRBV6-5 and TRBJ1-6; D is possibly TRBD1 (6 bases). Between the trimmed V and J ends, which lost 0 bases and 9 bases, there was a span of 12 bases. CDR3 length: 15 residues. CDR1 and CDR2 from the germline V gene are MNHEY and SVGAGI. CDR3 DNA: TGTGCCAGCAGTTACTCTCAACAGGGCGGTTCACCCCTCCACTTT. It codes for CASSYSQQGGSPLHF.

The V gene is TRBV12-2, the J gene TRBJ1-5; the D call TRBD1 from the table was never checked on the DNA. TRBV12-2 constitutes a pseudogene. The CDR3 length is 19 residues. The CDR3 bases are TGTGCAAGTCGCTTAGCGATAGGGCAGGGGCCATATAGCAATCAGCCCCAGCATTTT. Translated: CASRLAIGQGPYSNQPQHF.

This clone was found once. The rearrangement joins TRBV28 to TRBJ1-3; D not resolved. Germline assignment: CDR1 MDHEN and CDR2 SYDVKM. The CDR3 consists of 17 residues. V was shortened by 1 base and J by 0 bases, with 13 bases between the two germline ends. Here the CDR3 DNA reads TGTGCCAGCAGTTTATATCGCGTTCATACCTCTGGAAACACCATATATTTT. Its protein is CASSLYRVHTSGNTIYF.

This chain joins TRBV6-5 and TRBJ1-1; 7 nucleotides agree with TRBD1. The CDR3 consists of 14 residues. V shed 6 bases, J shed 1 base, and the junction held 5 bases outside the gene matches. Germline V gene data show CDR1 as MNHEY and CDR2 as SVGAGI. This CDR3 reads CASSYGDRNTEAFF. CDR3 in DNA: TGTGCCAGCAGCTACGGGGACAGGAACACTGAAGCTTTCTTT.

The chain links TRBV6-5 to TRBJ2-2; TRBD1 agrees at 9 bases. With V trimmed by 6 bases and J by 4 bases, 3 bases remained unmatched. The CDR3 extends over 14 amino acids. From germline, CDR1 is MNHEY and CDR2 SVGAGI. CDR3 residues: CASRRQGGTGELFF. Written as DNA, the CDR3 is TGTGCCAGCAGGAGACAGGGGGGCACCGGGGAGCTGTTTTTT.

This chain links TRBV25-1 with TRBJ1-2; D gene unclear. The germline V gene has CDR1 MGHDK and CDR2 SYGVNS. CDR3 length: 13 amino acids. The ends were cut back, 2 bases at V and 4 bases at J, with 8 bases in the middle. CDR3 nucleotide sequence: TGTGCCAGCAGTGAACCCGGGTTCTATGGCTACACCTTC. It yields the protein CASSEPGFYGYTF.

The DNA for the CDR3 is TGCGCCAGCAGCTTGGCCGAGCCCAAAGAGACCCAGTACTTC. It yields the protein CASSLAEPKETQYF. This chain links TRBV5-1 with TRBJ2-5; D gene uncertain. The CDR3 length is 14 residues. CDR1 SGHRS and CDR2 YFSETQ come from the germline V gene. Deletions cut 0 bases from V and 3 bases from J, with 9 bases between.

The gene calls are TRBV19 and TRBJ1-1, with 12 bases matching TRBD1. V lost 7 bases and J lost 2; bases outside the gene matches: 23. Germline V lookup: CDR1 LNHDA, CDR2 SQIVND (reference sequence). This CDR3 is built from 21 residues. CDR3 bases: TGTGCCAGTACCTACATCCGGGACAGGGGGCGCCGGGCGATTGTAAACACTGAAGCTTTCTTT. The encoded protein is CASTYIRDRGRRAIVNTEAFF. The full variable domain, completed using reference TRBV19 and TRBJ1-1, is DGGITQSPKYLFRKEGQNVTLSCEQNLNHDAMYWYRQDPGQGLRLIYYSQIVNDFQKGDIAEGYSVSREKKESFPLTVTSAQKNPTAFYLCASTYIRDRGRRAIVNTEAFFGQGTRLTVV.

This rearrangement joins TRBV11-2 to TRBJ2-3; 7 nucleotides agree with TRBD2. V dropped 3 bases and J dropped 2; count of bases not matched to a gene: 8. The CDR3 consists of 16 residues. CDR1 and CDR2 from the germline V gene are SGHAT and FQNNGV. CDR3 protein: CASSFPGTTPTDTQYF. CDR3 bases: TGTGCCAGCAGCTTCCCCGGGACTACCCCCACAGATACGCAGTATTTT.

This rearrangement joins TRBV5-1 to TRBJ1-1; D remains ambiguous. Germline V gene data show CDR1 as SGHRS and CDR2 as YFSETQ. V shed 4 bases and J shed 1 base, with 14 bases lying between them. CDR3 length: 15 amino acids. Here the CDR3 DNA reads TGCGCCAGCAGCCCGAACCTCAACAAGAACACTGAAGCTTTCTTT. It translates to CASSPNLNKNTEAFF.

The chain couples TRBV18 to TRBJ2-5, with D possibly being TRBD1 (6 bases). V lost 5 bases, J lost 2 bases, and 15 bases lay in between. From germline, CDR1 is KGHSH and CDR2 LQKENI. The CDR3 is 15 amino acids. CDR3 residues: CASSSWGQNQETQYF. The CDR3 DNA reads TGTGCCAGCTCAAGTTGGGGACAAAATCAAGAGACCCAGTACTTC.

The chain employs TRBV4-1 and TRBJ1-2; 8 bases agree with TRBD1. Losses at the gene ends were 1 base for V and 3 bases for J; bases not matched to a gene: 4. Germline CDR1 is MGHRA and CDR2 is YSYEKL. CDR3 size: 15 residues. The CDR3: CASSQAQTGDYGYTF. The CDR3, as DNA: TGCGCCAGCAGCCAAGCACAGACAGGGGACTATGGCTACACCTTC.

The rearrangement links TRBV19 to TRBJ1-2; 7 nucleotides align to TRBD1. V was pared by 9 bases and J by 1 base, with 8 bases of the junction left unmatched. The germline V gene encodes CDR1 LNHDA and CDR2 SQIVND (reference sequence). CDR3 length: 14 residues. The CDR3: CASRLGTVNYGYTF. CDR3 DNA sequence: TGTGCCAGCCGGCTAGGGACAGTTAACTATGGCTACACCTTC.

CDR3 DNA: TGCGCCAGCAGCGACGGGAGTAAAGGGGGGGAGCTGTTTTTT. Amino acids: CASSDGSKGGELFF. The V call is TRBV5-1, the J call TRBJ2-2; D might be TRBD2 (6 bases). CDR3 length equals 14 residues. V gave up 4 bases and J gave up 8 bases, with 15 bases separating them. Germline assignment: CDR1 SGHRS and CDR2 YFSETQ.

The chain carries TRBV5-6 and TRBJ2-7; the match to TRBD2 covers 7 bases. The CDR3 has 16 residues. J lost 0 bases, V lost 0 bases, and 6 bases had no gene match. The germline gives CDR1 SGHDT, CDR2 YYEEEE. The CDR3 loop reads CASSLGGSGISYEQYF. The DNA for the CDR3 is TGTGCCAGCAGCTTGGGTGGGAGCGGGATCTCCTACGAGCAGTACTTC.

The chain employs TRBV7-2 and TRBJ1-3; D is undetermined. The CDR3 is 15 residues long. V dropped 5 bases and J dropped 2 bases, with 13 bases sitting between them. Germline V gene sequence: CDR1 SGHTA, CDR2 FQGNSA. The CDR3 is CASSQAQLAGNTIYF. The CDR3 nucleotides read TGTGCCAGCAGCCAGGCTCAATTAGCTGGAAACACCATATATTTT.

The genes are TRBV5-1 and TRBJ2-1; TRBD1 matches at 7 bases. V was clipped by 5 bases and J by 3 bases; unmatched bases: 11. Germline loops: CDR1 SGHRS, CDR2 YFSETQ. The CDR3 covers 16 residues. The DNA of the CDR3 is TGCGCCAGCAGGTCTGAGGGGGCGTTAAACTACAATGAGCAGTTCTTC. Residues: CASRSEGALNYNEQFF.

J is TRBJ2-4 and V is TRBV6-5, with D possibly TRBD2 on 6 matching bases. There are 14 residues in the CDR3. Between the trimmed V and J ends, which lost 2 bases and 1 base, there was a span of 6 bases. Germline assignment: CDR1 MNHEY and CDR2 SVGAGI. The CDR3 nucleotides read TGTGCCAGCAGTTACGGGGGGGCCAAAAACATTCAGTACTTC. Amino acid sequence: CASSYGGAKNIQYF.

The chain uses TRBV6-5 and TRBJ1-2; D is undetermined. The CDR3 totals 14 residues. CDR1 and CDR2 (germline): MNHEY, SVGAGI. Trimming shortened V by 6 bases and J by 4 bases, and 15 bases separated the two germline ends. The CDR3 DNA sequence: TGTGCCAGCAGCTATTCCATAGAGTTCTATGGCTACACCTTC. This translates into CASSYSIEFYGYTF.